These 22 T cell receptor beta chains were sequenced from one sample in a study of shared clonotypes between healthy human individuals. Sequencing was performed with immunoSEQ multiplex PCR; in TCRdb, only in-frame clones are kept and a portion is missing. The data show some 2,400,000 clones, around 95% seen once. Sequenced input: naive CD4+ T cells sorted from blood. As for subset: CD45RA+ positively selected. The receptor set was obtained from a man aged 18 to 29 in good health.

Comments on this clone: Additional DNA sequences in this sample encode the identical CDR3. The chain uses TRBV30 and TRBJ1-5, with a weak D call TRBD1 (5 bases). V was clipped by 2 bases and J by 2 bases, with 7 bases between them. There are 13 residues in the CDR3. Germline V gene data show CDR1 as GTSNPN and CDR2 as SVGIG (reference sequence). The CDR3 DNA is TGTGCCTGGAGTTCGGGGGGCAATCAGCCCCAGCATTTT. It translates to CAWSSGGNQPQHF.

This clone has only one observation. The V and J genes are TRBV4-1 and TRBJ2-7; D ambiguous. Germline lookup yields CDR1 MGHRA and CDR2 YSYEKL. The CDR3 loop spans 17 amino acids. V was shortened by 0 bases and J by 0 bases, with 15 bases between the two germline ends. The CDR3 bases are TGCGCCAGCAGCCAAGACCCCCCGACTCGGCTCTCCTACGAGCAGTACTTC. Amino acid sequence: CASSQDPPTRLSYEQYF.

This chain uses TRBV4-3 with TRBJ1-6; D is undetermined. CDR3 length: 18 amino acids. Germline values: CDR1 LGHNA, CDR2 YSLEER. The V end lost 0 bases, the J end lost 2 bases, and 14 bases lay between the germline ends. The CDR3: CASSQDGGTSAYNSPLHF. The DNA of the CDR3 is TGCGCCAGCAGCCAAGATGGCGGAACAAGCGCCTATAATTCACCCCTCCACTTT.

This chain connects TRBV6-6 to TRBJ1-6, with 9 bases lining up with TRBD1. CDR3 length: 13 amino acids. In germline, CDR1 is MNHNY, CDR2 SVGAGI (reference sequence). V lost 6 bases to trimming and J lost 12 bases; unmatched junction nucleotides: 6. For the CDR3, the DNA is TGTGCCAGCAGCCGGGACAGGGCTGGACCCCTCCACTTT. It yields the protein CASSRDRAGPLHF.

Comment on this clone: This specimen includes other DNA sequences encoding the same CDR3. The chain employs TRBV5-1 and TRBJ1-1; 7 bases align to TRBD1. The germline V gene encodes CDR1 SGHRS and CDR2 YFSETQ. V trimming: 5 bases; J trimming: 2 bases; junction bases outside the gene matches: 6. The CDR3 sequence is 14 residues long. This chain's CDR3 is CASSWGQPNTEAFF. The CDR3 region has the DNA TGCGCCAGCAGTTGGGGACAGCCTAACACTGAAGCTTTCTTT.

CDR3 bases: TGTGCCAGCAGCCGGACAGGGGGCTACTACGAGCAGTACTTC. Amino acids: CASSRTGGYYEQYF. This chain links TRBV6-6 with TRBJ2-7, with 11 bases identical to TRBD1. The CDR3 length is 14 residues. CDR1 is MNHNY, CDR2 SVGAGI, per germline (reference sequence). V lost 6 bases to trimming and J lost 3 bases; unmatched junction nucleotides: 4.

V usage is TRBV6-5 and J usage is TRBJ2-5, with TRBD2 matching 13 bases. CDR3 length: 14 residues. The V and J ends lost 6 bases and 8 bases, in that order; junction bases with no gene match: 6. From germline, CDR1 is MNHEY and CDR2 SVGAGI. CDR3 in amino acids: CASSPGLAGSTQYF. CDR3 DNA sequence: TGTGCCAGCAGCCCGGGACTAGCGGGGAGCACCCAGTACTTC.

V usage is TRBV6-1 and J usage is TRBJ2-7; the D gene is possibly TRBD1 (5 bases). With 11 bases removed from V and 6 bases from J, the gap between germline ends came to 14 bases. Per germline, CDR1 MNHNS and CDR2 SASEGT. The CDR3 is made up of 11 amino acids. CDR3 in DNA: TGTGCCTCCAGGGAAATCGGCGAGCAGTACTTC. Amino acids: CASREIGEQYF.

This clone was observed a few times. The rearrangement joins TRBV19 to TRBJ2-1, with D perhaps matching TRBD2 (6 bases). CDR1 and CDR2 (germline): LNHDA, SQIVND (reference sequence). Trimming took off 7 bases at V and 7 bases at J, with 14 bases between the two ends. This CDR3 is built from 13 residues. CDR3 in amino acids: CASTNGGANEQFF. CDR3 DNA: TGTGCCAGTACCAACGGAGGGGCGAATGAGCAGTTCTTC.

The chain combines TRBV25-1 with TRBJ2-5; TRBD1 matches 7 bases. J gave up 5 bases and V 2 bases, and 5 bases lay outside the gene matches. This CDR3 region has 14 residues. The germline V gene encodes CDR1 MGHDK and CDR2 SYGVNS. In DNA, the CDR3 is TGTGCCAGCAGTGAAGTAGGGGGCGGCGAGACCCAGTACTTC. It encodes CASSEVGGGETQYF. The full variable domain, completed using reference TRBV25-1 and TRBJ2-5, is EADIYQTPRYLVIGTGKKITLECSQTMGHDKMYWYQQDPGMELHLIHYSYGVNSTEKGDLSSESTVSRIRTEHFPLTLESARPSHTSQYLCASSEVGGGETQYFGPGTRLLVL.

V is TRBV7-9 and J is TRBJ2-7; D not resolved. The CDR3 length is 13 residues. Germline CDR1 SEHNR, CDR2 FQNEAQ (reference sequence). Deletions cut 1 base from V and 8 bases from J, with 12 bases between. This CDR3 reads CASSLVPQQQQYF. CDR3 DNA: TGTGCCAGCAGCTTAGTCCCGCAACAGCAGCAGTACTTC.

A note on this clone: The sample contains more than one DNA sequence encoding this CDR3. The V gene is TRBV6-5, the J gene TRBJ2-7; the D call may be TRBD1 or TRBD2 (5 bases each). The CDR3 is made up of 13 amino acids. Trimming stripped 2 bases from V and 4 bases from J, with 9 bases between. Germline CDR1 reads MNHEY; CDR2 reads SVGAGI. The CDR3 DNA sequence: TGTGCCAGCAGTTACGGGACCGGTTACGAGCAGTACTTC. This gives the protein CASSYGTGYEQYF.

The CDR3 is CASSETPMDTQYF. The DNA for the CDR3 is TGCGCCAGCAGCGAAACACCGATGGATACGCAGTATTTT. This chain connects TRBV5-1 to TRBJ2-3; D unresolved. CDR1 is SGHRS, CDR2 YFSETQ, per germline. Deletions cut 4 bases from V and 6 bases from J, with 12 bases between. This CDR3 region has 13 residues. Combining the CDR3 with reference TRBV5-1 and TRBJ2-3 gives the whole variable domain KAGVTQTPRYLIKTRGQQVTLSCSPISGHRSVSWYQQTPGQGLQFLFEYFSETQRNKGNFPGRFSGRQFSNSRSEMNVSTLELGDSALYLCASSETPMDTQYFGPGTRLTVL.

The genes are TRBV30 and TRBJ1-2, with 9 bases that match TRBD1. V was clipped by 3 bases and J by 8 bases; unmatched bases: 4. The CDR3 is made up of 12 amino acids. CDR1 and CDR2 (germline): GTSNPN, SVGIG (reference sequence). The CDR3 DNA reads TGTGCCTGGAGCCGACAGGGGGAAGGCTACACCTTC. Its translation is CAWSRQGEGYTF.

The chain uses TRBV9 and TRBJ1-2; D perhaps matches TRBD1 (5 bases). Per germline, CDR1 SGDLS and CDR2 YYNGEE. The CDR3 has 15 residues. Trimming left V 1 base short and J 4 bases short, with 14 bases between. For the CDR3, the DNA is TGTGCCAGCAGCGTACAGGGAGGGGCGTTCTATGGCTACACCTTC. The encoded protein is CASSVQGGAFYGYTF.

In its sample, this clone was seen once. The rearrangement links TRBV6-1 to TRBJ2-3; TRBD2 is a possible D gene (5 bases). Per the germline V gene, CDR1 is MNHNS and CDR2 is SASEGT. The V end lost 5 bases, the J end lost 6 bases, and 18 bases lay between the germline ends. CDR3 length equals 15 residues. The CDR3 reads CASSLDPSAGDTQYF. The CDR3 DNA sequence: TGTGCCAGCAGTCTGGACCCCTCGGCGGGCGATACGCAGTATTTT.

The chain recombines TRBV10-3 with TRBJ1-1, with unresolved D. V lost 7 bases and J lost 7, with 19 bases in between. CDR1 is ENHRY and CDR2 is SYGVKD in the germline V gene. The CDR3 has 14 residues. The CDR3 spells CAITNIGGTNEAFF. The CDR3 bases are TGTGCCATCACAAATATTGGCGGAACTAATGAAGCTTTCTTT.

The chain links TRBV6-1 to TRBJ1-1; D not resolved. CDR3 length: 13 amino acids. Germline V gene data show CDR1 as MNHNS and CDR2 as SASEGT. V shed 7 bases and J shed 5 bases, with 14 bases lying between them. CDR3 loop: CASNPIFGTEAFF. The CDR3 DNA reads as TGTGCCAGCAACCCGATTTTTGGGACTGAAGCTTTCTTT.

This clone was seen just once. The chain couples TRBV13 to TRBJ2-1; 7 nucleotides align to TRBD1. Germline V CDR1 and CDR2: PRHDT, FYEKMQ (reference sequence). This CDR3 has 15 amino acids. With 5 bases clipped from V and 7 bases from J, the junction kept 11 bases outside the gene matches. In DNA form, the CDR3 reads TGTGCCAGCAGCCCCGATAGAAACAGGGGAAATGAGCAGTTCTTC. This translates into CASSPDRNRGNEQFF.

Notes on this clone: Distinct nucleotide sequences in the sample also encode this CDR3. The chain has TRBV20-1 and TRBJ2-1, with D possibly TRBD2 on 5 matching bases. Germline CDR1 reads DFQATT; CDR2 reads SNEGSKA (reference sequence). CDR3 length equals 11 residues. Trimming stripped 3 bases from V and 7 bases from J, with 7 bases between. CDR3 DNA sequence: TGCAGTGCTAGTCGGGAAAATGAGCAGTTCTTC. It yields the protein CSASRENEQFF.

The chain recombines TRBV19 with TRBJ1-1; D is ambiguous. Germline V gives CDR1 LNHDA, CDR2 SQIVND (reference sequence). V lost 3 bases and J lost 5, with 7 bases in between. This CDR3 is 12 amino acids long. The CDR3 nucleotides are TGTGCCAGTAGTATGGGGTGGACTGAAGCTTTCTTT. Protein product: CASSMGWTEAFF.

The chain has TRBV7-2 and TRBJ2-7; D remains unclear. This CDR3 has 13 amino acids. Per the germline V gene, CDR1 is SGHTA and CDR2 is FQGNSA. V gave up 7 bases and J gave up 3 bases, with 13 bases separating them. The CDR3 DNA sequence: TGTGCCAGCACCCCCGGAGACCACTACGAGCAGTACTTC. Protein: CASTPGDHYEQYF.